The rows below give T cell receptor beta chains drawn from one sample of a study of early stage breast cancer tumors. This table comes from immunoSEQ multiplex PCR, and its TCRdb copy is limited to in-frame clones, with some not included. The profile covers tens of thousands of clones, with under 85% appearing a single time and roughly 3.5% taken by the ten largest. Sequenced sample: blood. The receptors originated from a person in their sixties with breast cancer. The CDR3 runs from the conserved cysteine through the conserved F or W. The order of the fields is V gene, J gene, D gene, clone size, CDR3 protein, CDR3 DNA. The D gene is left open where the match is weak. Size is stated for part of the rows, as once, few or many counts, or as a class when the clone is expanded.

V gene: TRBV5-1
J gene: TRBJ2-3
D gene: -
clone size: -
CDR3 protein: CASSLADPGTDTQYF
CDR3 DNA: TGCGCCAGCAGCTTGGCCGACCCGGGCACAGATACGCAGTATTTT

V gene: TRBV5-1
J gene: TRBJ2-5
D gene: TRBD1
clone size: -
CDR3 protein: CASSLEKQGASETQYF
CDR3 DNA: TGCGCCAGCAGCTTGGAAAAGCAGGGGGCATCGGAGACCCAGTACTTC

V gene: TRBV11-3
J gene: TRBJ2-3
D gene: -
clone size: -
CDR3 protein: CASSLDLVDTQYF
CDR3 DNA: TGTGCCAGCAGCTTAGATCTCGTAGATACGCAGTATTTT

V gene: TRBV5-6
J gene: TRBJ2-3
D gene: TRBD2
clone size: -
CDR3 protein: CASSLEARAGGTQYF
CDR3 DNA: TGTGCCAGCAGCTTGGAGGCCCGCGCGGGGGGTACGCAGTATTTT

V gene: TRBV28
J gene: TRBJ1-4
D gene: -
clone size: -
CDR3 protein: CASSLLRGLAEKLFF
CDR3 DNA: TGTGCCAGCAGCCTCCTCAGGGGCCTGGCTGAAAAACTGTTTTTT

V gene: TRBV10-3
J gene: TRBJ2-1
D gene: TRBD2
clone size: -
CDR3 protein: CATSGGREGQDEQFF
CDR3 DNA: TGTGCCACCTCCGGGGGGCGGGAGGGCCAAGATGAGCAGTTCTTC

V gene: TRBV6-6
J gene: TRBJ2-2
D gene: TRBD1
clone size: -
CDR3 protein: CASTIGQGIAGELFF
CDR3 DNA: TGTGCCAGCACAATAGGACAGGGGATAGCCGGGGAGCTGTTTTTT

V gene: TRBV5-4
J gene: TRBJ1-1
D gene: -
clone size: -
CDR3 protein: CASSEGILYTEAFF
CDR3 DNA: TGTGCCAGCAGCGAAGGGATCTTGTACACTGAAGCTTTCTTT

V gene: TRBV18
J gene: TRBJ1-3
D gene: TRBD1
clone size: -
CDR3 protein: CASSPDRGGNTIYF
CDR3 DNA: TGTGCCAGCTCACCAGACAGGGGAGGAAACACCATATATTTT

V gene: TRBV5-4
J gene: TRBJ1-3
D gene: -
clone size: -
CDR3 protein: CASSLRGPRRAGNTIYF
CDR3 DNA: TGTGCCAGCAGTCTTCGGGGGCCTCGGAGAGCTGGAAACACCATATATTTT

V gene: TRBV21-1
J gene: TRBJ2-2
D gene: -
clone size: -
CDR3 protein: CASTKGTGGAGELFF
CDR3 DNA: TGTGCCAGCACCAAAGGGACAGGGGGCGCCGGGGAGCTGTTTTTT

V gene: TRBV10-3
J gene: TRBJ1-2
D gene: -
clone size: -
CDR3 protein: CAISDVDFNYGYTF
CDR3 DNA: TGTGCCATCAGTGATGTGGATTTTAACTATGGCTACACCTTC

V gene: TRBV30
J gene: TRBJ2-7
D gene: -
clone size: -
CDR3 protein: CAWSLLGGITDEQYF
CDR3 DNA: TGTGCCTGGAGCCTTCTCGGGGGCATTACGGATGAGCAGTACTTC

V gene: TRBV14
J gene: TRBJ2-5
D gene: TRBD2
clone size: -
CDR3 protein: CASSQWTSEETQYF
CDR3 DNA: TGTGCCAGCAGCCAGTGGACTAGCGAAGAGACCCAGTACTTC

V gene: TRBV6-6
J gene: TRBJ2-5
D gene: -
clone size: -
CDR3 protein: CASRRRDNQETQYF
CDR3 DNA: TGTGCCAGCAGGCGCCGGGACAACCAAGAGACCCAGTACTTC

V gene: TRBV6-1
J gene: TRBJ2-7
D gene: TRBD1
clone size: -
CDR3 protein: CASSVRDSDYEQYF
CDR3 DNA: TGTGCCAGCAGTGTCCGGGACAGCGACTACGAGCAGTACTTC

V gene: TRBV5-4
J gene: TRBJ2-7
D gene: -
clone size: -
CDR3 protein: CASSLPQGGDSSYEQYF
CDR3 DNA: TGTGCCAGCAGCTTACCCCAGGGGGGTGATAGCTCCTACGAGCAGTACTTC

V gene: TRBV25-1
J gene: TRBJ2-7
D gene: -
clone size: few
CDR3 protein: CASSLSYEQYF
CDR3 DNA: TGTGCCAGCAGTCTATCCTACGAGCAGTACTTC

V gene: TRBV5-6
J gene: TRBJ2-5
D gene: TRBD2
clone size: -
CDR3 protein: CASSLVLAGGQGETQYF
CDR3 DNA: TGTGCCAGCAGCTTAGTACTAGCGGGGGGCCAGGGAGAGACCCAGTACTTC

V gene: TRBV2
J gene: TRBJ2-2
D gene: TRBD1
clone size: once
CDR3 protein: CASIPRDRATGELFF
CDR3 DNA: TGTGCCAGCATCCCCCGGGACAGGGCTACCGGGGAGCTGTTTTTT

V gene: TRBV5-5
J gene: TRBJ2-6
D gene: -
clone size: -
CDR3 protein: CASSFQPGSGANVLTF
CDR3 DNA: TGTGCCAGCAGCTTCCAACCGGGCTCTGGGGCCAACGTCCTGACTTTC

V gene: TRBV9
J gene: TRBJ2-7
D gene: TRBD2
clone size: -
CDR3 protein: CASSVGPSGSYEQYF
CDR3 DNA: TGTGCCAGCAGCGTAGGGCCTAGCGGCTCCTACGAGCAGTACTTC

V gene: TRBV19
J gene: TRBJ2-7
D gene: TRBD2
clone size: -
CDR3 protein: CASSFKRGGQYEQYF
CDR3 DNA: TGTGCCAGTAGTTTCAAACGGGGGGGCCAGTACGAGCAGTACTTC

V gene: TRBV7-8
J gene: TRBJ1-4
D gene: TRBD1
clone size: -
CDR3 protein: CASSLGDRGQGKLFF
CDR3 DNA: TGTGCCAGCAGCTTAGGGGACAGGGGGCAAGGAAAACTGTTTTTT

V gene: TRBV5-1
J gene: TRBJ1-2
D gene: -
clone size: -
CDR3 protein: CASSLGGFGNYGYTF
CDR3 DNA: TGCGCCAGCAGCTTGGGTGGATTTGGAAACTATGGCTACACCTTC

V gene: TRBV29-1
J gene: TRBJ1-4
D gene: -
clone size: -
CDR3 protein: CSVLSQGGEKLFF
CDR3 DNA: TGCAGCGTTCTTAGTCAGGGTGGTGAAAAACTGTTTTTT

V gene: TRBV7-9
J gene: TRBJ2-7
D gene: TRBD2
clone size: -
CDR3 protein: CASSYLAGVYHEQYF
CDR3 DNA: TGTGCCAGCAGCTACCTAGCGGGAGTCTACCACGAGCAGTACTTC